This entry concerns a single T cell receptor beta chain. These data are taken from a study of Graves' ophthalmopathy and Graves' hyperthyroidism. Exclusion applied to patients with other autoimmune diseases, uncontrolled infections, pregnancy or lactation. CDR3 length: 15 residues. Trimming cost V 2 bases and J 3 bases; bases outside gene matches: 7. Looked up from germline, CDR1 is DFQATT and CDR2 is SNEGSKA (reference sequence). Amplifying from RNA transcripts, the study obtained TCR beta CDR3 regions. The authors performed first-round RT-PCR with HTBI primers and then a second-round multiplex PCR. TCRdb re-derived calls from the multiplex PCR reads in MiXCR, one entry per CDR3 protein. The table records approximately 1.2 million distinct CDR3 sequences, 35% to 40% of them present only once.

The sequence came from an adult man with Graves' hyperthyroidism. Sequencing was carried out using peripheral blood or thyroid tissue (not recorded which). The rearrangement uses TRBV20-1 and TRBJ1-2, with 9 bases that match TRBD1. For the CDR3, the DNA is TGCAGTGCTAGACCTAGCGGGACAGGGCACTATGGCTACACCTTC. Translation: CSARPSGTGHYGYTF.